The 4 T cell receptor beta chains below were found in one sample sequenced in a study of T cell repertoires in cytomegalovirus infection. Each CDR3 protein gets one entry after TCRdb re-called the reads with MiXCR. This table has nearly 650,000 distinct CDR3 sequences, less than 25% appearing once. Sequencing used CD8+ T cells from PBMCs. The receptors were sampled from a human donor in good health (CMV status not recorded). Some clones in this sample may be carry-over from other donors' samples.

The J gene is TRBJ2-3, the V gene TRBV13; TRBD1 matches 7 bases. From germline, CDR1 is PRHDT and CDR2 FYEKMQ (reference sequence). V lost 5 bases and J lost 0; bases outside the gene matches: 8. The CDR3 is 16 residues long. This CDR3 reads CASSPETGSSTDTQYF. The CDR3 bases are TGTGCCAGCAGCCCGGAGACAGGGTCGAGCACAGATACGCAGTATTTT.

In nucleotides, the CDR3 is TGTGCCACCAGCATTCAGGGTTACGAGCAGTACTTC. Residues: CATSIQGYEQYF. The gene calls are TRBV15 and TRBJ2-7, with a tentative D call TRBD1 (5 bases). This CDR3 spans 12 amino acids. The V gene's germline CDR1 is LNHNV and CDR2 YYDKDF (reference sequence). V was clipped by 4 bases and J by 4 bases, with 8 bases between them. The variable domain in full, completed from reference TRBV15 and TRBJ2-7, reads DAMVIQNPRYQVTQFGKPVTLSCSQTLNHNVMYWYQQKSSQAPKLLFHYYDKDFNNEADTPDNFQSRRPNTSFCFLDIRSPGLGDTAMYLCATSIQGYEQYFGPGTRLTVT.

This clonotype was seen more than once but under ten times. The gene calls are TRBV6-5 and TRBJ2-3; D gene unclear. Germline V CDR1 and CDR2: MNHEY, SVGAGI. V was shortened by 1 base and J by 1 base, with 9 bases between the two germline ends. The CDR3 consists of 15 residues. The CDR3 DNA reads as TGTGCCAGCAGTTACTTCGCGGAGCGCACAGATACGCAGTATTTT. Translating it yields CASSYFAERTDTQYF.

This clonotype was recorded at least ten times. Written as DNA, the CDR3 is TGTGCCAGCGGGACTAGCGGAACCCCGAACACCGGGGAGCTGTTTTTT. Encoded protein: CASGTSGTPNTGELFF. V gene TRBV7-8 combines with J gene TRBJ2-2; 11 bases are shared with TRBD2. The CDR3 spans 16 residues. V lost 8 bases and J lost 0; bases outside the gene matches: 5. The germline gives CDR1 SGHVS, CDR2 FQNEAQ.